A selection of T cell receptor beta chains follows, all from one sample in a study of T cell repertoires in cytomegalovirus infection. TCRdb reprocessed the reads via MiXCR and lists one record per CDR3 protein. In the table there are hundreds of thousands of distinct CDR3 sequences, 42% of which are singletons. Their antigens remain unidentified. The source was cultured PBMCs, collected from culture after CMV antigen stimulation. The receptors were sampled from a human donor in good health (CMV status not recorded). Some clones in this sample may be carry-over from other donors' samples. Each CDR3 is given with its conserved first and last residue. The order of the fields is CDR3 protein, D gene, V gene, J gene. The D gene is left open where the match is weak.

CASRVQSYEQYF	.	TRBV27	TRBJ2-7
CASSIMGGETQYF	TRBD2	TRBV19	TRBJ2-5
CASSFVGIDQPQHF	.	TRBV7-2	TRBJ1-5
CASTLLGASGANVLTF	.	TRBV11-1	TRBJ2-6
CASSQDLRGSNNQPQHF	.	TRBV4-2	TRBJ1-5
CASSYATGGYTF	.	TRBV6-2/TRBV6-3	TRBJ1-2
CASRTGTTGTGELFF	.	TRBV6-8	TRBJ2-2
CATSSPSSGPYEQYF	TRBD2	TRBV15	TRBJ2-7
CASSYPPSGGIFEQFF	TRBD2	TRBV6-2/TRBV6-3	TRBJ2-1
CASSQGGAGGYYEQYF	.	TRBV4-3	TRBJ2-7
CASSHPTGLIYEQYF	TRBD1	TRBV7-6	TRBJ2-7
CASGSPGGSGANVLTF	.	TRBV12-5	TRBJ2-6
CASSEAYRQFNQPQHF	.	TRBV6-1	TRBJ1-5
CASSQSAGPSYEQYF	TRBD2	TRBV7-2	TRBJ2-7
CASSLAQISTGELFF	.	TRBV7-2	TRBJ2-2
CASSRGQEETQYF	.	TRBV18	TRBJ2-5
CAWSAHPDLETQYF	.	TRBV30	TRBJ2-5
CASRIGTANSPLHF	TRBD1	TRBV2	TRBJ1-6
CASSITSGGSTDTQYF	TRBD2	TRBV19	TRBJ2-3
CASSSVLRDTGELFF	.	TRBV28	TRBJ2-2
CASSPLAGRLTNTGELFF	.	TRBV7-9	TRBJ2-2
CASSNTGQGNSPLHF	TRBD1	TRBV12-3/TRBV12-4	TRBJ1-6
CASSQDGGTQYF	.	TRBV4-1	TRBJ2-3
CASKASGGSYEQYF	TRBD2	TRBV6-2/TRBV6-3	TRBJ2-7
CASSEAVDSTDTQYF	.	TRBV6-1	TRBJ2-3
CASIFSHDRIGAGELFF	.	TRBV28	TRBJ2-2
CSARGVDYEQYF	.	TRBV20-1	TRBJ2-7
CASSLRSGNSYEQYF	.	TRBV7-2	TRBJ2-7
CASSLSVLASTDTQYF	TRBD2	TRBV28	TRBJ2-3
CSARTGSYNEQFF	TRBD1	TRBV20-1	TRBJ2-1
CASSSRPTYNEQFF	.	TRBV19	TRBJ2-1
CAIWTGGELFF	.	TRBV12-3/TRBV12-4	TRBJ2-2
CASSPPLRGADYTEAFF	.	TRBV7-9	TRBJ1-1
CASSWGARRVSAEQYF	.	TRBV5-4	TRBJ2-7
CASSSTGGKWGYTF	TRBD1	TRBV7-6	TRBJ1-2
CASSLQALLAKNIQYF	.	TRBV7-2	TRBJ2-4
CASSTRLAGTHNEQFF	TRBD2	TRBV7-9	TRBJ2-1
CASSLGRGSTDTQYF	.	TRBV7-2	TRBJ2-3
CASSSSGRYQETQYF	TRBD2	TRBV7-8	TRBJ2-5
CASKGEVVQETQYF	.	TRBV2	TRBJ2-5
CASSLLDGEQYF	.	TRBV27	TRBJ2-7
CASLSTSVYEQYF	TRBD2	TRBV12-3/TRBV12-4	TRBJ2-7
CASSSASRAATNEKLFF	.	TRBV27	TRBJ1-4
CASSRGRQLNEKLFF	.	TRBV7-8	TRBJ1-4
CASRFRVAGNEQFF	.	TRBV7-2	TRBJ2-1
CASNNGLAYEQYF	TRBD2	TRBV6-6	TRBJ2-7
CASSLERGLGREQYF	.	TRBV7-6	TRBJ2-7
CASSLEFSVSNEQFF	.	TRBV11-3	TRBJ2-1
CASRTYSGGGGDTQYF	TRBD2	TRBV7-2	TRBJ2-3
CASSLALGTVGYTF	TRBD1	TRBV12-3/TRBV12-4	TRBJ1-2
CASSSSGSGNEQFF	.	TRBV5-4	TRBJ2-1
CAISASGTLF	.	TRBV10-3	TRBJ2-7
CASSTGGVYTGELFF	.	TRBV7-2	TRBJ2-2